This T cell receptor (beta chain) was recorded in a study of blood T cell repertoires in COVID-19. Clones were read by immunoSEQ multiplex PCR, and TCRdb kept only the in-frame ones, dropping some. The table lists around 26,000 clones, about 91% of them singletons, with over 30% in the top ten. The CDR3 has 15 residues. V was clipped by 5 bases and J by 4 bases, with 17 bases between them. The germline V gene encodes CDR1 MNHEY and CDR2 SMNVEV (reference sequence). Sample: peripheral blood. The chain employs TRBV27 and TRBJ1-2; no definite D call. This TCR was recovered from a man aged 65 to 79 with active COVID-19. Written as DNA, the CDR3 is TGTGCCAGCAGTCACCTCGGCCTTGAGGTCTATGGCTACACCTTC. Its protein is CASSHLGLEVYGYTF.